This T cell receptor (beta chain) was sequenced in a study of regulatory T cells in long-lasting Graves disease. Arm-PCR of CDR3 regions with iRepertoire HTBI primers generated TCR beta libraries. TCRdb used MiXCR to reprocess the multiplex PCR reads, holding one entry per CDR3 protein. The table lists about 400,000 distinct CDR3 sequences, about 14% of them singletons. The time point was: newly diagnosed GD, antithyroid drugs for less than 3 months. RNA isolated from PBMCs was used to make the TCR library. The ends were cut back, 0 bases at V and 2 bases at J, with 10 bases in the middle. The CDR3 totals 15 residues. In germline, CDR1 is LGHDT, CDR2 YNNKEL (reference sequence).

This chain connects TRBV3-1 to TRBJ2-5; maybe TRBD2 (5 bases). The material was peripheral blood mononuclear cells (PBMCs), obtained at new diagnosis, from a patient treated with antithyroid drugs. The clonotype originates from a female donor with Graves disease. This chain's CDR3 is CASSQDQRGQETQYF. As DNA, the CDR3 is TGTGCCAGCAGCCAAGATCAACGAGGGCAAGAGACCCAGTACTTC.